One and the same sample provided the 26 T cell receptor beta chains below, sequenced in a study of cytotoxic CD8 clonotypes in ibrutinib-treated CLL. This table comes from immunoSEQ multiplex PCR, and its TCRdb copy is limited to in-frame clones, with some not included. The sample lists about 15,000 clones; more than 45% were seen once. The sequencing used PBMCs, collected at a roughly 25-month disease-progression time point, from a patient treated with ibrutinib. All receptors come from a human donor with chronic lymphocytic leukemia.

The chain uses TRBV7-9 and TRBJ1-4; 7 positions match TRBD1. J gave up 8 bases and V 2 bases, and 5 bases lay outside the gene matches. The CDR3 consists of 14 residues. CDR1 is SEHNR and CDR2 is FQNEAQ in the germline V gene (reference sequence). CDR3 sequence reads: CASSLQTGSEKLFF. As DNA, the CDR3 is TGTGCCAGCAGCTTACAGACAGGGAGCGAAAAACTGTTTTTT.

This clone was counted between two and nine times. The CDR3 DNA sequence: TGTGCCAGCAGCCCTGGGACAGGGGACACCGGGGAGCTGTTTTTT. This encodes CASSPGTGDTGELFF. The rearrangement links TRBV7-9 to TRBJ2-2; 10 nucleotides align to TRBD1. CDR3 length equals 15 residues. The J segment lost 3 bases and the V segment lost 5 bases, leaving 3 bases of the junction unmatched. The germline V gene encodes CDR1 SEHNR and CDR2 FQNEAQ (reference sequence).

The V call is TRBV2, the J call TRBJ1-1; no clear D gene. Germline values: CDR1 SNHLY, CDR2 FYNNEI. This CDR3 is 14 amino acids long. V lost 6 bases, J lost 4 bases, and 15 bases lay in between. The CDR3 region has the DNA TGTGCCAGCAGCTCGGGCGGGAGAGTCACTGAAGCTTTCTTT. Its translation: CASSSGGRVTEAFF. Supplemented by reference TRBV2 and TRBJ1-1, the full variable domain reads EPEVTQTPSHQVTQMGQEVILRCVPISNHLYFYWYRQILGQKVEFLVSFYNNEISEKSEIFDDQFSVERPDGSNFTLKIRSTKLEDSAMYFCASSSGGRVTEAFFGQGTRLTVV.

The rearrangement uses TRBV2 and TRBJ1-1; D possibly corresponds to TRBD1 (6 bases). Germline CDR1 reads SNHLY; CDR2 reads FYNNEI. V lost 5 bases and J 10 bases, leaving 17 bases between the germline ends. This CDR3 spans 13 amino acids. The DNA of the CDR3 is TGTGCCAGCAGTACTCGAGAAGGGGGGGTAGCTTTCTTT. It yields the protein CASSTREGGVAFF.

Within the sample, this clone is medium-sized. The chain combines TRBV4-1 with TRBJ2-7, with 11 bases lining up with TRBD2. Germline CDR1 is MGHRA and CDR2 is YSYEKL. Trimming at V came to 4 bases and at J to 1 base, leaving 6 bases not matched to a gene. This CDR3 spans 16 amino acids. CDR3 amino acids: CASSLSGTSGSYEQYF. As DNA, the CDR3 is TGCGCCAGCAGCCTCTCCGGGACTAGCGGATCCTACGAGCAGTACTTC.

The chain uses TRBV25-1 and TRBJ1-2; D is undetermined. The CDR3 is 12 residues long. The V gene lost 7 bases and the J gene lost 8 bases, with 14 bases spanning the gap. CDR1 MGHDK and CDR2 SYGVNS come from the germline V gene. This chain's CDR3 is CASTTNQGGYTF. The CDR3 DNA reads TGTGCCAGCACCACTAACCAAGGCGGCTACACCTTC.

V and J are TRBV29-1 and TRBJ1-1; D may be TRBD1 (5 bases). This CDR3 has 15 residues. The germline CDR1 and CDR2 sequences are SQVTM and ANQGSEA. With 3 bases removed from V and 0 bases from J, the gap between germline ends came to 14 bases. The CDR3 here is CSVDRGRGMNTEAFF. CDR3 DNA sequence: TGCAGCGTTGACCGGGGCCGGGGTATGAACACTGAAGCTTTCTTT.

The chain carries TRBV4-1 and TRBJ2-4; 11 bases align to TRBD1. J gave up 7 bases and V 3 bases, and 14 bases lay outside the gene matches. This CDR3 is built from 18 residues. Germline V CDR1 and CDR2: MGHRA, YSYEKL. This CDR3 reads CASSQSPGQGGLQNIQYF. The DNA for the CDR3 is TGCGCCAGCAGCCAGAGCCCGGGACAGGGGGGGTTACAGAACATTCAGTACTTC.

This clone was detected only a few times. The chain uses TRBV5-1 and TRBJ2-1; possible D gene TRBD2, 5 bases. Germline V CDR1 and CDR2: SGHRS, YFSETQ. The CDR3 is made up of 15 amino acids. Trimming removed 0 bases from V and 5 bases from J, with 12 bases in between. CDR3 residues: CASSLVLAGDNEQFF. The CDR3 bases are TGCGCCAGCAGCTTGGTCCTAGCCGGGGACAATGAGCAGTTCTTC.

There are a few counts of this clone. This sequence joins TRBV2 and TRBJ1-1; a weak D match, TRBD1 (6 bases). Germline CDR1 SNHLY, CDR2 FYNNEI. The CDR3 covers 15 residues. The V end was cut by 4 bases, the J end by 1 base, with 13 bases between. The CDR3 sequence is CASSVRGAENTEAFF. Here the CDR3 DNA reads TGTGCCAGCAGTGTTCGGGGGGCGGAGAACACTGAAGCTTTCTTT.

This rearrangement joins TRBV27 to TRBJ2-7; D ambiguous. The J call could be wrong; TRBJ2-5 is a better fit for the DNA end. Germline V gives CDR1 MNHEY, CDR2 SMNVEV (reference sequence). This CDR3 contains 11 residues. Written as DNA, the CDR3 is TGTGCCAGCAGTTTTACGGGGACCCAGTACTTC. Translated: CASSFTGTQYF.

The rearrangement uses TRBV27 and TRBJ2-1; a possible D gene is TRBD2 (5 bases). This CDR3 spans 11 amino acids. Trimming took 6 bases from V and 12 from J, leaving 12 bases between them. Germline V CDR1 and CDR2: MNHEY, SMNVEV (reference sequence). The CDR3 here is CASSDPRGQFF. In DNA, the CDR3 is TGTGCCAGCAGCGATCCCCGGGGGCAGTTCTTC.

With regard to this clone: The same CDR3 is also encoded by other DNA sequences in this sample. The CDR3 DNA follows: TGTGCCAGCTCACCCTTACAGGGGGGCAATGAGCAGTTCTTC. Translation: CASSPLQGGNEQFF. The chain carries TRBV18 and TRBJ2-1, with TRBD1 matching 8 bases. Germline trimming cut 3 bases from V and 6 bases from J; bases unmatched to any gene: 4. CDR1 and CDR2 from the germline V gene are KGHSH and LQKENI. CDR3 size: 14 residues.

The CDR3 sequence is CASSVRQGAIGQPQHF. CDR3 nucleotide sequence: TGTGCCAGCAGTGTAAGACAGGGGGCGATCGGTCAGCCCCAGCATTTT. The chain joins TRBV2 to TRBJ1-5; 10 nucleotides match TRBD1. The V gene's germline CDR1 is SNHLY and CDR2 FYNNEI. CDR3 length: 16 residues. The ends lost 4 bases at V and 6 bases at J; junction bases unmatched: 9.

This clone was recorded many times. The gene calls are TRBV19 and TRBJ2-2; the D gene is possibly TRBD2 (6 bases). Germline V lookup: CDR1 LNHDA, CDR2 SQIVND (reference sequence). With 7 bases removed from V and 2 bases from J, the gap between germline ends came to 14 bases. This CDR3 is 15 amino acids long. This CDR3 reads CASTIPGVNTGELFF. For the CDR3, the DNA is TGTGCCAGTACCATACCGGGAGTCAACACCGGGGAGCTGTTTTTT.

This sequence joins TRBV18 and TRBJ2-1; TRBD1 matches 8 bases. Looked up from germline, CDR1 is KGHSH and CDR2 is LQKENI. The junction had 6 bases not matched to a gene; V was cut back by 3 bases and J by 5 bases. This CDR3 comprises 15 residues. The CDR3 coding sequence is TGTGCCAGCTCACCGGCCAGGGGGCGGAACAATGAGCAGTTCTTC. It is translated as CASSPARGRNNEQFF.

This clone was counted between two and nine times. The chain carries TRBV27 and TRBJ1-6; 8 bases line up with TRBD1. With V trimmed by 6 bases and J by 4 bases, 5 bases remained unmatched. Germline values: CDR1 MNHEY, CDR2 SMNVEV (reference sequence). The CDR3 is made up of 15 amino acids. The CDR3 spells CASSDRGVYNSPLHF. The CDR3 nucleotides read TGTGCCAGCAGCGACAGGGGCGTATATAATTCACCCCTCCACTTT.

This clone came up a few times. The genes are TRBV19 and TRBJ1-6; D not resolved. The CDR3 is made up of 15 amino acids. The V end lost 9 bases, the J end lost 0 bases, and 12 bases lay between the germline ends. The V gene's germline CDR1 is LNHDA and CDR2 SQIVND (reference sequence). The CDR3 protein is CASEGSSSYNSPLHF. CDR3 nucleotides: TGTGCCAGCGAGGGCAGCAGCTCCTATAATTCACCCCTCCACTTT.

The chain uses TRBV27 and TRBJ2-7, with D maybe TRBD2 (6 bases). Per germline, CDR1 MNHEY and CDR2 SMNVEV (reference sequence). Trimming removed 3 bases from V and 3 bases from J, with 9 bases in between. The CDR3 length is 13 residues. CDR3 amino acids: CASSLGGGYEQYF. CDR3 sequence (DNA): TGTGCCAGCAGTTTGGGGGGAGGCTACGAGCAGTACTTC.

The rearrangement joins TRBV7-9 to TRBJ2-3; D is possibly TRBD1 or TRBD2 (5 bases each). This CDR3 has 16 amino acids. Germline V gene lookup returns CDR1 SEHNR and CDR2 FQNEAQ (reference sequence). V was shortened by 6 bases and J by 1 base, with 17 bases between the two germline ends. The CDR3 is CASRGPGPLGTDTQYF. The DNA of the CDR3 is TGTGCCAGCAGGGGCCCGGGACCATTAGGCACAGATACGCAGTATTTT. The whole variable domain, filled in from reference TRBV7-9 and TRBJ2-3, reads DTGVSQNPRHKITKRGQNVTFRCDPISEHNRLYWYRQTLGQGPEFLTYFQNEAQLEKSRLLSDRFSAERPKGSFSTLEIQRTEQGDSAMYLCASRGPGPLGTDTQYFGPGTRLTVL.

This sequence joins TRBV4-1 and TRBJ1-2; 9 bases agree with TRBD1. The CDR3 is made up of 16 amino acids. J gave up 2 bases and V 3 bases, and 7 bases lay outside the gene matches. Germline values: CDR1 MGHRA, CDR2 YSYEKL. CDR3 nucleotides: TGCGCCAGCAGCCATAGAAGGACAGGGGTCAACTATGGCTACACCTTC. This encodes CASSHRRTGVNYGYTF.

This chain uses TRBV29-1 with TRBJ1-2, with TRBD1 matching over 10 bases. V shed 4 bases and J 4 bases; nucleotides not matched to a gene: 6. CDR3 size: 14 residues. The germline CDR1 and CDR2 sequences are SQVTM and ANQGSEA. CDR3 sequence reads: CSVVGQGRSYGYTF. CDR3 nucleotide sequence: TGCAGCGTTGTGGGACAGGGGAGGTCCTATGGCTACACCTTC.

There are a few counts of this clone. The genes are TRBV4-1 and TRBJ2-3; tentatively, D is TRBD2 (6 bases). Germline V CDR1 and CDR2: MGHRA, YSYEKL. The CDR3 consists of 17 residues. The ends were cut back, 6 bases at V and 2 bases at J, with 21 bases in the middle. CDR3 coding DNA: TGCGCCAGCAGGCGCGTCCCCGGGACTCTCAACACAGATACGCAGTATTTT. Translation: CASRRVPGTLNTDTQYF.

This CDR3 is CSTKGDPNTEAFF. CDR3 sequence (DNA): TGCAGCACAAAGGGGGACCCGAACACTGAAGCTTTCTTT. The V gene is TRBV29-1, the J gene TRBJ1-1; possibly TRBD1 for D (6 bases). The CDR3 has 13 residues. V lost 8 bases to trimming and J lost 1 base, with 14 bases between them. Germline assignment: CDR1 SQVTM and CDR2 ANQGSEA.

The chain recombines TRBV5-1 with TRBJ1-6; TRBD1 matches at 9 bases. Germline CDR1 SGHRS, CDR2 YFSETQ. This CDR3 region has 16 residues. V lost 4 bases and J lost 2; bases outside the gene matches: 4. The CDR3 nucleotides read TGCGCCAGCAGCCCAGGACAGGGGACCTATAATTCACCCCTCCACTTT. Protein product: CASSPGQGTYNSPLHF.

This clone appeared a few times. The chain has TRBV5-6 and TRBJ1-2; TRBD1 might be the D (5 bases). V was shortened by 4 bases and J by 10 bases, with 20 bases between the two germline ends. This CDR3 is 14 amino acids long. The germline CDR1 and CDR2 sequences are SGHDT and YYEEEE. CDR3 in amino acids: CASSPVSIRGAYTF. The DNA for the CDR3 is TGTGCCAGCAGCCCCGTTTCGATCCGAGGGGCCTACACCTTC.